Listed below are T cell receptor beta chains from one sample, sequenced in a study of tumor and adjacent non-tumor tissue in lung cancer. MiXCR, run by TCRdb on the multiplex PCR reads, gives a single entry per CDR3 protein. The repertoire holds tens of thousands of distinct CDR3 sequences, approximately 78% seen once, with around half in the top ten. The specimen was distant non-tumor lung tissue. The origin of the receptors is a man aged 60-69 years with non-small cell lung cancer. The CDR3 runs from the conserved cysteine through the conserved F or W. The D gene is left open where the match is weak. Expanded clones are given a class, and other clones once, few, many or no size at all.

size	D	V	J	CDR3	DNA
NA	TRBD2	TRBV20-1	TRBJ2-3	CSVRVSGGWADTHYF	TGCAGTGTTAGAGTCAGCGGGGGGTGGGCAGATACGCACTATTTT
NA	NA	TRBV12-3/TRBV12-4	TRBJ2-1	CASSFVQGPIGGHEHFF	TGTGCCAGCAGTTTTGTGCAGGGGCCTATAGGTGGCCATGAGCACTTCTTC
NA	NA	TRBV10-3	TRBJ2-7	CAIRRAPAYEQYF	TGTGCTATCAGGAGAGCCCCTGCCTACGAGCAGTATTTC
few	TRBD1	TRBV7-9	TRBJ2-7	CASSSGQGAYEQYF	TGTGCCAGCAGCTCCGGACAGGGCGCCTACGAGCAGTACTTC
NA	TRBD1	TRBV11-2	TRBJ2-7	CAAAQGTTGTYEQYF	TGTGCAGCAGCCCAGGGGACGACAGGGACCTACGAGCAGTACTTC
NA	NA	TRBV20-1	TRBJ2-7	CSAQRDGSGQYF	TGTAGTGCTCAGAGGGACGGGAGCGGGCAGTACTTC
NA	NA	TRBV11-2	TRBJ2-7	CASSTTGFEQYF	TGTGCCAGCAGCACAACAGGGTTCGAGCAGTACTTC
many	NA	TRBV6-5	TRBJ1-1	CASSRGANTEAFF	TGTGCCAGCAGTCGCGGGGCAAACACTGAAGCTTTCTTT
once	TRBD2	TRBV4-2	TRBJ2-3	CASSQESDGGADTQYF	TGTGCCAGCAGCCAAGAGTCTGATGGGGGGGCAGATACGCAGTATTTT
NA	TRBD1	TRBV6-5	TRBJ1-5	CARSYSGQGSQPQYF	TGTGCCAGGAGTTACAGTGGACAGGGTAGTCAGCCCCAGTACTTT
few	TRBD2	TRBV27	TRBJ2-5	CASSFSGRAETQYF	TGTGCCAGCAGTTTTAGCGGGAGAGCGGAGACCCAGTACTTC
once	NA	TRBV30	TRBJ2-7	CAWKRDVEYEQYF	TGTGCCTGGAAACGGGACGTAGAGTACGAGCAGTACTTC
NA	TRBD2	TRBV7-3	TRBJ2-1	CASSVSGVTYNEQFF	TGTGCCAGCAGCGTTAGCGGGGTTACCTACAATGAGCAGTTCTTC
NA	NA	TRBV4-3	TRBJ2-3	CASSQNRAGTTDTQYF	TGTGCCAGCAGCCAAAATAGAGCGGGCACCACTGATACGCAGTATTTT
many	TRBD2	TRBV4-3	TRBJ2-1	CASSQDRIPGTRAYNEQFF	TGCGCCAGCAGCCAAGATCGGATCCCCGGGACTAGAGCCTACAATGAGCAGTTCTTC
many	NA	TRBV6-5	TRBJ1-5	CASSLAGNQPQHF	TGTGCCAGCAGTTTAGCGGGAAATCAGCCCCAGCATTTT
once	NA	TRBV5-5	TRBJ2-3	CVSSHAGTWAYTQYF	TGTGTCAGCAGCCACGCGGGGACATGGGCATATACGCAGTATTTT
once	NA	TRBV11-2	TRBJ2-5	CASSSSMGGPNETQYF	TGCGCCAGCAGCTCCTCAATGGGGGGGCCAAATGAGACCCAGTACTTC
NA	NA	TRBV11-3	TRBJ1-3	CASSCGANTLYF	TGTGCTAGCAGCTGTGGAGCAAACACCTTATATTTT